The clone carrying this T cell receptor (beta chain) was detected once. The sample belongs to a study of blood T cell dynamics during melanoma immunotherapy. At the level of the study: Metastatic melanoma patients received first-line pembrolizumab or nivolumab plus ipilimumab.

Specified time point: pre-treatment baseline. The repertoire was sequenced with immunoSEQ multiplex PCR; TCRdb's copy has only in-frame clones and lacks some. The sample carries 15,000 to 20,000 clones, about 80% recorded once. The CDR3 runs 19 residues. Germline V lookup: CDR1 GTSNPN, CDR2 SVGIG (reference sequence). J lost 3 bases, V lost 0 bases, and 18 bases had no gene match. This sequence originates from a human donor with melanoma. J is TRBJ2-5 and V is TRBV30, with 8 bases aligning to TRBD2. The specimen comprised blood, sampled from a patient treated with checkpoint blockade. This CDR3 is CAWSVRPMMAGGPEETQYF. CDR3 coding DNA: TGTGCCTGGAGTGTACGGCCTATGATGGCGGGAGGCCCCGAAGAGACCCAGTACTTC.